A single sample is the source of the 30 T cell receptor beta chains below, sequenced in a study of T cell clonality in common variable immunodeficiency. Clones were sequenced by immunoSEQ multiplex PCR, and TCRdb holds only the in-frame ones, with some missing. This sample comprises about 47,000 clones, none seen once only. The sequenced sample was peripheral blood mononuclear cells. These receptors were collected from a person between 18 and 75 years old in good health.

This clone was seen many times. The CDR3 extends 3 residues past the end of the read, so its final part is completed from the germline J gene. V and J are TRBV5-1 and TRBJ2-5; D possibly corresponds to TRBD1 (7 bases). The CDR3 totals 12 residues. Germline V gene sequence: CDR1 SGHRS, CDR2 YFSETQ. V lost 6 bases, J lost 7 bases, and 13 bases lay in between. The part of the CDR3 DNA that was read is TGCGCCAGCACCGACAGGGAGGTGACC. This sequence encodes CASTDREVT. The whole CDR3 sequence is CASTDREVTQYF.

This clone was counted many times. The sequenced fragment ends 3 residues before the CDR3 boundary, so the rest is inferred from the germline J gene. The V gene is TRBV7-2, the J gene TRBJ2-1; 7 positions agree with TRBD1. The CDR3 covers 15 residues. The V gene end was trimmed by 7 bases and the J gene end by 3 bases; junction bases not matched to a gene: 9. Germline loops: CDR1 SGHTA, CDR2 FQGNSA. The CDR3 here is CASTVEGGFYNEQFF. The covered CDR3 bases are TGTGCCAGCACCGTCGAAGGGGGCTTCTACAATGAG.

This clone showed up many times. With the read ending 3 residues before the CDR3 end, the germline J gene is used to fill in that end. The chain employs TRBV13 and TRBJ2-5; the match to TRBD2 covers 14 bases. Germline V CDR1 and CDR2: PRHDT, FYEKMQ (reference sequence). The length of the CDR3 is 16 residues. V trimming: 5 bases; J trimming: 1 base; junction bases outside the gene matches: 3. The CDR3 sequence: CASSAGTSGSQETQYF. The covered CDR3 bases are TGTGCCAGCAGCGCGGGGACTAGCGGGAGCCAAGAGACC.

Incomplete CDR3 DNA: TGTGCCAGCTCCCACGGACAGGCGCTCTATGGT. It specifies CASSHGQALYG. The whole CDR3 sequence is CASSHGQALYGQYF. V usage is TRBV18 and J usage is TRBJ2-4; TRBD1 matches 7 bases. Read sequence stops 3 residues before the CDR3 end, and the germline J gene provides the missing end. The CDR3 loop spans 14 amino acids. Per germline, CDR1 KGHSH and CDR2 LQKENI.

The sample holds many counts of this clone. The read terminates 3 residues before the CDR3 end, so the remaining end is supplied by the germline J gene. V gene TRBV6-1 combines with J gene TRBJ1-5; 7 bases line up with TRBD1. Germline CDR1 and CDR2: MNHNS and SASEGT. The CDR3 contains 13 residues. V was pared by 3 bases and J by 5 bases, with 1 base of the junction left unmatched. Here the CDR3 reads CASSDTGDQPQHF. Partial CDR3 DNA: TGTGCCAGCAGTGATACAGGGGATCAGCCC.

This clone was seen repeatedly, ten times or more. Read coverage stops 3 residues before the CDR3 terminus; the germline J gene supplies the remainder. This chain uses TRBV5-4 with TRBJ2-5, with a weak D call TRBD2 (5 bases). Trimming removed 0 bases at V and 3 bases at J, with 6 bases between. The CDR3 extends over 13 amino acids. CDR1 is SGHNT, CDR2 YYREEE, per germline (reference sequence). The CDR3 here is CASSLVGEETQYF. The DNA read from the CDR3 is TGTGCCAGCAGCTTGGTCGGGGAAGAGACC.

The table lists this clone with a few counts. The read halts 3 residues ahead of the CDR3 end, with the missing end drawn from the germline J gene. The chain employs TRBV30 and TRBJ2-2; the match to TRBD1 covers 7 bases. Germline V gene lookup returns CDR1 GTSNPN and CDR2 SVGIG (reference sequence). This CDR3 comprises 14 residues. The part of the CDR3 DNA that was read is TGTGCCTGGAGGGACGGGACAGTTAATGAAAAG. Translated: CAWRDGTVNEK. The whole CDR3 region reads CAWRDGTVNEKLFF.

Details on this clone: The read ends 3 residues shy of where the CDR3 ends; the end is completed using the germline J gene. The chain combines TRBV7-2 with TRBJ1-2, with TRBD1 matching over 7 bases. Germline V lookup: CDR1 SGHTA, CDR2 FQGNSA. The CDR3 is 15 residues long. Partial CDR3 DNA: TGTGCCAGCAGCCCTAGAGGGGGCTCCCCCTACGAC. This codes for CASSPRGGSPYD. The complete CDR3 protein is CASSPRGGSPYDYTF.

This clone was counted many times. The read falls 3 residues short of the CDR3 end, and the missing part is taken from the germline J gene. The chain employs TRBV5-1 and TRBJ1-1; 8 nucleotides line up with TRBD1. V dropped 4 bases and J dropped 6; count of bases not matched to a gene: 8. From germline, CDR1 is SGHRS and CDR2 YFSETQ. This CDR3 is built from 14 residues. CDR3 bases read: TGCGCCAGCAGCACAGGGACAGGAGTGGCTGAA. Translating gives CASSTGTGVAE. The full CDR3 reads CASSTGTGVAEAFF.

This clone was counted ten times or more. CDR3 bases read: TGTGCCAGTACCCCGGTGGTGACAGGGAATAACGAG. It translates to CASTPVVTGNNE. The complete CDR3 reads CASTPVVTGNNEQYF. V usage is TRBV19 and J usage is TRBJ2-7; 7 nucleotides align to TRBD1. The CDR3 end falls 3 residues outside the read, so it is completed with the germline J gene. This CDR3 has 15 amino acids. The V segment lost 7 bases and the J segment 5 bases; nucleotides outside the gene matches: 14. Germline V lookup: CDR1 LNHDA, CDR2 SQIVND (reference sequence).

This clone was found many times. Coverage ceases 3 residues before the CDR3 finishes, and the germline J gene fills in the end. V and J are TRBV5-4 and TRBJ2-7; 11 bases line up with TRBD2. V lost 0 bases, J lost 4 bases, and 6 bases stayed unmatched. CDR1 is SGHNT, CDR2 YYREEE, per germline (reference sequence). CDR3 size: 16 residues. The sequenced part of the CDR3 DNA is TGTGCCAGCAGCTTGGAGGGGGGACTAGCGGTTTACGAG. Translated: CASSLEGGLAVYE. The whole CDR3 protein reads CASSLEGGLAVYEQYF.

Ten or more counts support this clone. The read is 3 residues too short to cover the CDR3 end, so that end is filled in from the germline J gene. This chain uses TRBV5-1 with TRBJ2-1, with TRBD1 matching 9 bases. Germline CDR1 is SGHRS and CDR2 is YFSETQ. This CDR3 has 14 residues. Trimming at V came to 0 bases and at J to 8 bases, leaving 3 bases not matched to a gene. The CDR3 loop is CASSLEQGADEQFF. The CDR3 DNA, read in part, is TGCGCCAGCAGCTTGGAACAGGGGGCGGATGAG.

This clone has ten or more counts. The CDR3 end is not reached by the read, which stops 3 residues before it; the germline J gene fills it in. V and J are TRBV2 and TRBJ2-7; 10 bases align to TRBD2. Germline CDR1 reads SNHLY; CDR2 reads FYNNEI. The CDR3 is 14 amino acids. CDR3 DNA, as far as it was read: TGTGCGAGTCTCGGAGGGCTAGCGGGGGCCGAG. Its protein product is CASLGGLAGAE. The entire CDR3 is CASLGGLAGAEQYF.

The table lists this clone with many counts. CDR3 region: CAWSAEGGELFF. The CDR3 DNA, read in part, is TGTGCCTGGAGTGCCGAGGGCGGGGAG. The chain has TRBV30 and TRBJ2-2; a possible D gene is TRBD2 (5 bases). Coverage ceases 3 residues before the CDR3 finishes, and the germline J gene fills in the end. The CDR3 has 12 residues. Per the germline V gene, CDR1 is GTSNPN and CDR2 is SVGIG (reference sequence). V was pared by 1 base and J by 7 bases, with 7 bases between.

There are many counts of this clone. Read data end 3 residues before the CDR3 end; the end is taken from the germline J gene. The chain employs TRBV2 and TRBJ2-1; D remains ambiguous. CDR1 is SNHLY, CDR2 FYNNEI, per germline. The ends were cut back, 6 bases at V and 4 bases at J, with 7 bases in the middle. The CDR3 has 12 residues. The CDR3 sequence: CASSYSYNEQFF. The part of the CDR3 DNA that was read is TGTGCCAGCAGCTACAGTTACAATGAG. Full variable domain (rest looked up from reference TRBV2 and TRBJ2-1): EPEVTQTPSHQVTQMGQEVILRCVPISNHLYFYWYRQILGQKVEFLVSFYNNEISEKSEIFDDQFSVERPDGSNFTLKIRSTKLEDSAMYFCASSYSYNEQFFGPGTRLTVL.

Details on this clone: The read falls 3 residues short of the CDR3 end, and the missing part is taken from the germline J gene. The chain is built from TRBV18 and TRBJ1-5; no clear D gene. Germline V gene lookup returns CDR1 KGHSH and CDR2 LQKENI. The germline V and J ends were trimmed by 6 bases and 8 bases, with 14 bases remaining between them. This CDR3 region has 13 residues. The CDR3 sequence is CASSPGSQEPQHF. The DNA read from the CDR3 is TGTGCCAGCTCCCCCGGGTCTCAAGAGCCC.

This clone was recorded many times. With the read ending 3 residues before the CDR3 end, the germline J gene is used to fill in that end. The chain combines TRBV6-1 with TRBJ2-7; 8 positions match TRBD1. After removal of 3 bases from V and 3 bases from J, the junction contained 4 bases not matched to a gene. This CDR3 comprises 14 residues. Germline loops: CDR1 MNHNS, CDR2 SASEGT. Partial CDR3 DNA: TGTGCCAGCAGTGAGGACAGGGCGAACTACGAG. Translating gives CASSEDRANYE. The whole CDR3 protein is CASSEDRANYEQYF.

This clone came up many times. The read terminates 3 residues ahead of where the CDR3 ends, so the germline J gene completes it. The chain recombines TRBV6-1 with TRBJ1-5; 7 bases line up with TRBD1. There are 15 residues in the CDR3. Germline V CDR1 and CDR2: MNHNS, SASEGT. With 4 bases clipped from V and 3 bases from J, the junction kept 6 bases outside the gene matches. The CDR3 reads CASSVRDSLNQPQHF. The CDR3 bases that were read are TGTGCCAGCAGTGTAAGGGACAGTCTCAATCAGCCC.

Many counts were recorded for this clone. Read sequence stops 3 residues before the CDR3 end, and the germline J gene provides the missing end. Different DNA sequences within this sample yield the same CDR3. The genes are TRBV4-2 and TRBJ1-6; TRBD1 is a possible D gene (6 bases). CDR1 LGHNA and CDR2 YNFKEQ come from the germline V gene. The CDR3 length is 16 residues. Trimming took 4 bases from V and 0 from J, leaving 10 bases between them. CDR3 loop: CASSPTGSSYNSPLHF. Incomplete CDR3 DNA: TGTGCCAGCAGCCCGACAGGTAGCTCCTATAATTCACCC.

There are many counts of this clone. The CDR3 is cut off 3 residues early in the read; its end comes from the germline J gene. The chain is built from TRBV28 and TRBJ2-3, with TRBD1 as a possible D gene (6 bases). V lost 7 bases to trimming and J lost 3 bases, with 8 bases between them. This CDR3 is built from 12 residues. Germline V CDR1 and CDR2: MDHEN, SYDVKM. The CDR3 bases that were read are TGTGCCAGCAACACAGGGACAGATACG. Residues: CASNTGTDT. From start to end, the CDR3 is CASNTGTDTQYF.

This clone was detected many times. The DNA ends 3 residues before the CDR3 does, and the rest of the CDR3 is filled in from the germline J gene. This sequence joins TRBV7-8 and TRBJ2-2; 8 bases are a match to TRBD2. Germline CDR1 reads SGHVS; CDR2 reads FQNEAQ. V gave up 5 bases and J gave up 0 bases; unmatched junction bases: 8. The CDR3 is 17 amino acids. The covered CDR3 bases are TGTGCCAGCAGCCCCCCTCTTAGCGGGGCGAACACCGGGGAG. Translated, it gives CASSPPLSGANTGE. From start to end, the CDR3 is CASSPPLSGANTGELFF.

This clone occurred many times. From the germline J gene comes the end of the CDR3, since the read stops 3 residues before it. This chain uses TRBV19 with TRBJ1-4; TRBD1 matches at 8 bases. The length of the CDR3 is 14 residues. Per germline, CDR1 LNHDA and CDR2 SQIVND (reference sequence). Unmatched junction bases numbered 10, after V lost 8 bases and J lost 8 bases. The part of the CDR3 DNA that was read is TGTGCCAGTTGGGGGGGACAGGAAATGGAAAAA. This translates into CASWGGQEMEK. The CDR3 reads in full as CASWGGQEMEKLFF.

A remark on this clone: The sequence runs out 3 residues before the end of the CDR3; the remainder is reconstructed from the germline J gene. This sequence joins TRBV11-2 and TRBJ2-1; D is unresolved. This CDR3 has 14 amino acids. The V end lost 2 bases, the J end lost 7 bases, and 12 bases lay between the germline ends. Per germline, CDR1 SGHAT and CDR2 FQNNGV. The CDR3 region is CASSLSRNPNEQFF. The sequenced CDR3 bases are TGTGCCAGCAGCTTAAGCCGAAACCCGAATGAG.

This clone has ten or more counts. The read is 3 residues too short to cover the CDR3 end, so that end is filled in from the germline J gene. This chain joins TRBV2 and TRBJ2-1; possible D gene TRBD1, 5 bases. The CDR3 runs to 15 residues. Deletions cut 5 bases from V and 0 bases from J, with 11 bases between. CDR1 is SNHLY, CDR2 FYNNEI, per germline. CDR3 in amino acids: CASSPSQGSYNEQFF. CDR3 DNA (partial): TGTGCCAGCAGTCCCTCTCAGGGCTCCTACAATGAG.

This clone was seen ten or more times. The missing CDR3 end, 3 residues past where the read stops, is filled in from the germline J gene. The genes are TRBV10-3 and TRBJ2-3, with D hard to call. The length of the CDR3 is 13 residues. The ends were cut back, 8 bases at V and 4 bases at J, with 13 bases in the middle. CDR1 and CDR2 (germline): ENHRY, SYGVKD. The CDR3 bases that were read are TGTGCCATCGGTTCAGGCTCTCCAGATACG. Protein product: CAIGSGSPDT. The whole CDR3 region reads CAIGSGSPDTQYF.

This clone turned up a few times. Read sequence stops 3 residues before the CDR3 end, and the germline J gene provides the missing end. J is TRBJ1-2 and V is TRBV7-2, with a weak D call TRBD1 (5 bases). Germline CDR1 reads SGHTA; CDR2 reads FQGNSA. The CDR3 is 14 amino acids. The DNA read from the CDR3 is TGTGCCAGCAGCTTTCGCACCCAGGGTGATACC. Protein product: CASSFRTQGDT. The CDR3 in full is CASSFRTQGDTYTF.

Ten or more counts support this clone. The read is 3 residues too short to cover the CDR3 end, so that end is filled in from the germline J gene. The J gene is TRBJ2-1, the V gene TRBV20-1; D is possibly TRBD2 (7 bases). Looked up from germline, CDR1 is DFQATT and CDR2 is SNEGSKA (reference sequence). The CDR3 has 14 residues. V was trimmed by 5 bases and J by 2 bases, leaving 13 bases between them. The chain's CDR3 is CSAGRGGAYNEQFF. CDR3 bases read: TGCAGTGCTGGGAGGGGGGGAGCCTACAATGAG.

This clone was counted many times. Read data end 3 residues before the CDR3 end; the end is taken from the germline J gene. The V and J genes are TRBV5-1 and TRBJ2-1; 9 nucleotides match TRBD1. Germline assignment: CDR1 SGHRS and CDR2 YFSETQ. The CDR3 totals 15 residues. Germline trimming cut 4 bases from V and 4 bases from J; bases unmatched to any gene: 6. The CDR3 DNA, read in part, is TGCGCCAGCAGCCTTGGGACAGGGAGATACAATGAG. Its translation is CASSLGTGRYNE. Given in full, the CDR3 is CASSLGTGRYNEQFF.

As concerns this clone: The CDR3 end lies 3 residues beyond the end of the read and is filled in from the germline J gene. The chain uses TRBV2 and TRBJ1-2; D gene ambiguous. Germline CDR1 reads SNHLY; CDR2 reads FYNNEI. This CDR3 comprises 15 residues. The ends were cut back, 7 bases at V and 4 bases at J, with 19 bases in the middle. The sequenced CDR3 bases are TGTGCCAGCATTCTAGAAGTTGCGGGCCTCTATGGC. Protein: CASILEVAGLYG. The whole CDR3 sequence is CASILEVAGLYGYTF.

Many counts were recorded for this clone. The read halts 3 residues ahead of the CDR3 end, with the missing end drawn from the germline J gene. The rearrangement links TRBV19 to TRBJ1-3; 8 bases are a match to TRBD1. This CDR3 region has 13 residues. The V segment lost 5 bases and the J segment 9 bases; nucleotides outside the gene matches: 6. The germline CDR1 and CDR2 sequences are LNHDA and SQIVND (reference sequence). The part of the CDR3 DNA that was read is TGTGCCAGTAGTGTCGGACAGGGCGGCACC. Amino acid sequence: CASSVGQGGT. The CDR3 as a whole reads CASSVGQGGTIYF.